These T cell receptor beta chains were read from a single sample in a study of shared clonotypes between healthy human individuals. Assay used: immunoSEQ multiplex PCR; TCRdb lists only in-frame clones, some missing. The data hold over a million clones, with around four fifths observed a single time. Sequenced input: memory CD4+ T cells sorted from blood. Receptors were obtained from a man aged 18-30 years in good health. Both conserved end residues are part of each CDR3. The D gene is left open where the match is weak. Where a row states a size, it is once, few, many or the class of an expanded clone; other rows omit it.

J gene,D gene,clone size,V gene,CDR3 DNA,CDR3 protein
TRBJ1-2,.,.,TRBV5-1,TGCGCCAGCAGCTTGCAAATCTCAGGGATGGGCTATGGCTACACCTTC,CASSLQISGMGYGYTF
TRBJ2-1,.,.,TRBV11-2,TGTGCCAGCAGGATTGTGGCGGGGAATGAGCAGTTCTTC,CASRIVAGNEQFF
TRBJ2-5,TRBD2,.,TRBV14,TGTGCCAGCAGCCAAGCGGTACTAGCGGGAGGTTTGGCGGAGACCCAGTACTTC,CASSQAVLAGGLAETQYF
TRBJ2-1,.,.,TRBV6-5,TGTGCCAGCAGTTACTCGAGCGGAGGGAAGGGGCAGTTCTTC,CASSYSSGGKGQFF
TRBJ1-2,TRBD1,few,TRBV30,TGTGCCTGGAGTCGACAGGGCAACTATGGCTACACCTTC,CAWSRQGNYGYTF
TRBJ1-6,.,.,TRBV7-3,TGTGCCAGCAGCTTAGGACAGCCGGGGAATTCACCCCTCCACTTT,CASSLGQPGNSPLHF
TRBJ2-7,TRBD2,.,TRBV5-4,TGTGCCAGCAGCTTGACGGGCGGGGGGGACTACGAGCAGTACTTC,CASSLTGGGDYEQYF
TRBJ2-5,.,.,TRBV7-9,TGTGCCAGCAGCCCGAGGACTGTCACGCGAGAGACCCAGTACTTC,CASSPRTVTRETQYF
TRBJ2-1,TRBD2,.,TRBV11-2,TGTGCCAGCAGCCTCCGGGGAGGGATCTCCTACAATGAGCAGTTCTTC,CASSLRGGISYNEQFF
TRBJ2-1,.,.,TRBV5-4,TGTGCCAGCAGCCCTGGACAGTCCGATAATGAGCAGTTCTTC,CASSPGQSDNEQFF
TRBJ1-5,.,.,TRBV6-1,TGTGCCAGCAGTGTGGAGGGCTATAGCAATCAGCCCCAGCATTTT,CASSVEGYSNQPQHF
TRBJ2-2,.,.,TRBV10-1,TGCGCCAGCAGTGACGGGACGAACACCGGGGAGCTGTTTTTT,CASSDGTNTGELFF
TRBJ2-2,.,.,TRBV7-6,TGTGCCAGCAGCTTAACCCAGGCCGGGGAGCTGTTTTTT,CASSLTQAGELFF
TRBJ1-2,.,.,TRBV28,TGTGCCAGCAGTTCCCGGGCCTTTCGGGGCTACACCTTC,CASSSRAFRGYTF
TRBJ1-1,TRBD1,.,TRBV10-3,TGTGCCATCAGTGGGGGACAGGGGATCAACACTGAAGCTTTCTTT,CAISGGQGINTEAFF
TRBJ2-2,.,.,TRBV27,TGTGCCAGCAAAATACCCGAGGCGGGCACCGGGGAGCTGTTTTTT,CASKIPEAGTGELFF
TRBJ2-2,.,.,TRBV14,TGTGCCAGCAGCTACAGGACCGGGGAGCTGTTTTTT,CASSYRTGELFF
TRBJ1-2,.,few,TRBV6-5,TGTGCCAGCAGTTTTAATCAATCACCGGGTGGCTACACCTTC,CASSFNQSPGGYTF
TRBJ2-1,.,.,TRBV6-1,TGTGCCAGCCTGCAGGGAGTCTCCTACAATGAGCAGTTCTTC,CASLQGVSYNEQFF
TRBJ2-5,.,.,TRBV5-6,TGTGCCAGCAGCCAGGGGGAGACCCAGTACTTC,CASSQGETQYF
TRBJ2-5,.,.,TRBV28,TGTGCCAGCACCGGGACGCTAGAGACCCAGTACTTC,CASTGTLETQYF
TRBJ1-1,TRBD1,.,TRBV19,TGTGCCAGTAGTATAGTCACGGGACAGGGAGCCACTGAAGCTTTCTTT,CASSIVTGQGATEAFF
TRBJ2-3,TRBD2,.,TRBV6-6,TGTGCCAGCAGACCCCGGGGAGGGGGCACAGATACGCAGTATTTT,CASRPRGGGTDTQYF
TRBJ1-2,.,few,TRBV10-1,TGCGCCAGCTGGGGGGGTGGGAAGGGCTACACCTTC,CASWGGGKGYTF
TRBJ2-3,TRBD1,.,TRBV5-4,TGTGCCAGCAGCTACCCGGGACAGGGAGCAGATACGCAGTATTTT,CASSYPGQGADTQYF
TRBJ2-4,.,.,TRBV1,TGCACCAGCAGCCAAGGGAGACTAGCGGGGGGTCGACTAGCCAAAAACATTCAGTACTTC,CTSSQGRLAGGRLAKNIQYF
TRBJ1-2,TRBD1,once,TRBV5-3,TGTGCCAGAAGCGGGGGACAGGTGCAATATGGCTACACCTTC,CARSGGQVQYGYTF
TRBJ1-5,.,.,TRBV4-3,TGCGCCAGCAGCCAAGATCTAAGGGCAGGGGAACAGCCCCAGCATTTT,CASSQDLRAGEQPQHF
TRBJ2-3,.,.,TRBV7-9,TGTGCCAGCAGCTTAGGTGTGGCTAGCACAGATACGCAGTATTTT,CASSLGVASTDTQYF
TRBJ1-4,.,few,TRBV28,TGTGCCAGCAGTTCCCCCCAGGGAGGGCTAGTGGGAAAACTGTTTTTT,CASSSPQGGLVGKLFF
TRBJ1-2,.,.,TRBV19,TGTGCCAGTAGTATTGGGGCGCACTATGGCTACACCTTC,CASSIGAHYGYTF
TRBJ2-2,.,.,TRBV7-9,TGTGCCAGCGCGCAGGGCCATGGGACGAACACCGGGGAGCTGTTTTTT,CASAQGHGTNTGELFF
TRBJ1-2,TRBD1,.,TRBV2,TGTGCCAGCAGTGAATCCTCAGGGGGCTATGGCTACACCTTC,CASSESSGGYGYTF
TRBJ1-3,.,.,TRBV11-2,TGTGCCAGCAGCTTACAACCCGGGGGGCCTGGAAACACCATATATTTT,CASSLQPGGPGNTIYF
TRBJ1-4,TRBD1,.,TRBV25-1,TGTGCCAGCAGCGAGGGACAGATTCTGAATGAAAAACTGTTTTTT,CASSEGQILNEKLFF
TRBJ1-5,TRBD1,.,TRBV7-8,TGTGCCAGCAGCACCGGGACAGGGGGCAATCAGCCCCAGCATTTT,CASSTGTGGNQPQHF